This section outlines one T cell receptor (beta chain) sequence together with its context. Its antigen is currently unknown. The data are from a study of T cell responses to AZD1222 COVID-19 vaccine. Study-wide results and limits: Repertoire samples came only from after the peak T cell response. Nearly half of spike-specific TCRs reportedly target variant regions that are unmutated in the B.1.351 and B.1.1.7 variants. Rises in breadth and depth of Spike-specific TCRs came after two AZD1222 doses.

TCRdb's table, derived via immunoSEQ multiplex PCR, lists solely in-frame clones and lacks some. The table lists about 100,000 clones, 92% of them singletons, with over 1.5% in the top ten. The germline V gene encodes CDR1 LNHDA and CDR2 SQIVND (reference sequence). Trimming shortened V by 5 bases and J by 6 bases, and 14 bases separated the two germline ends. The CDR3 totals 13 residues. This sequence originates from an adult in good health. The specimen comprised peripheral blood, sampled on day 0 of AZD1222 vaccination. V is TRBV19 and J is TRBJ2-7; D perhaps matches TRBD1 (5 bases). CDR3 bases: TGTGCCAGTAGTCCCGGACACGGGTTCGAGCAGTACTTC. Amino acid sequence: CASSPGHGFEQYF.